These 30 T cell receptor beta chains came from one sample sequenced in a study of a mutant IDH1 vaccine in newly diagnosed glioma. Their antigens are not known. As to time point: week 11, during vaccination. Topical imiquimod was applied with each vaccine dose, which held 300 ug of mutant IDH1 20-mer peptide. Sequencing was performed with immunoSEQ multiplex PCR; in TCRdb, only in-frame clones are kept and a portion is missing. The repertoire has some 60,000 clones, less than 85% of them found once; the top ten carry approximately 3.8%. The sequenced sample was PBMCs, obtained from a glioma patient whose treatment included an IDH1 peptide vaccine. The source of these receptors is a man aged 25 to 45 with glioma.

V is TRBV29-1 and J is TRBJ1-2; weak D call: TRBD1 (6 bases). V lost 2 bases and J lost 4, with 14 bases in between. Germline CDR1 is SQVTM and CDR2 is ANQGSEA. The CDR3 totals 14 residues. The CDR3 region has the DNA TGCAGCGTTGAACGGGGGGCCGAGAGCTATGGCTACACCTTC. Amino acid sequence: CSVERGAESYGYTF.

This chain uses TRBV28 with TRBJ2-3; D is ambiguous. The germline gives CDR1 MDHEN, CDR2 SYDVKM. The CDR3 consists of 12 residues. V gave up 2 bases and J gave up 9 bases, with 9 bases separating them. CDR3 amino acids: CASSLERSTQYF. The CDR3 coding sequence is TGTGCCAGCAGTTTAGAAAGGAGCACGCAGTATTTT.

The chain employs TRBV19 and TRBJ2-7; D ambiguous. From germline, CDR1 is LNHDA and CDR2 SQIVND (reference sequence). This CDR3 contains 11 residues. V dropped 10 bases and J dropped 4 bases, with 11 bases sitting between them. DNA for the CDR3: TGTGCCACCTTAAAGGGATACGAGCAGTACTTC. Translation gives CATLKGYEQYF.

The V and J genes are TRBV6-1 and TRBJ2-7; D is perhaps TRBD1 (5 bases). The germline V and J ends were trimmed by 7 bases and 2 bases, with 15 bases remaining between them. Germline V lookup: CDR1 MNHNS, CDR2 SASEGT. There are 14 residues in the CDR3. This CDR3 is CASTSKQAPYEQYF. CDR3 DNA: TGTGCCAGCACTTCTAAACAGGCCCCCTACGAGCAGTACTTC.

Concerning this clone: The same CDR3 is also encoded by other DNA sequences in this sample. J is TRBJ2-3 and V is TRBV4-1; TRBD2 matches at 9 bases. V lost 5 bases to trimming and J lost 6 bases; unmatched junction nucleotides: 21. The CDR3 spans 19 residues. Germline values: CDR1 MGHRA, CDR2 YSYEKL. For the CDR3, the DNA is TGCGCCAGCAGCTCCCTATTCACGCGGGAGGGTAAAAATACGGATACGCAGTATTTT. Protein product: CASSSLFTREGKNTDTQYF.

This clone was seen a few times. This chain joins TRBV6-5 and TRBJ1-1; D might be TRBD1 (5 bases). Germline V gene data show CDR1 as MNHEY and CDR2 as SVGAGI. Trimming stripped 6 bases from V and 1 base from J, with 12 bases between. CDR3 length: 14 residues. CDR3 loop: CASRKRRANTEAFF. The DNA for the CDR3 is TGTGCCAGCAGGAAACGCAGGGCGAACACTGAAGCTTTCTTT.

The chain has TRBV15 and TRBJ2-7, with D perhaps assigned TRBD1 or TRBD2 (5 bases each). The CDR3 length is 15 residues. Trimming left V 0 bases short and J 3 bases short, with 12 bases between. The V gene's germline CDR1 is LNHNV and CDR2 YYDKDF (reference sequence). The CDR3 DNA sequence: TGTGCCACCAGCAGAGATGGGGGTGGGGTCTACGAGCAGTACTTC. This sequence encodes CATSRDGGGVYEQYF.

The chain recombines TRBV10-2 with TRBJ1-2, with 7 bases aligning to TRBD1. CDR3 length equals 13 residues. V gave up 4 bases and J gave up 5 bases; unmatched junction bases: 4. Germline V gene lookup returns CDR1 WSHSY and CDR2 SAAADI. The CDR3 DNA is TGCGCCAGCAGTGGTGGCAGGGGGTATGGCTACACCTTC. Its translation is CASSGGRGYGYTF.

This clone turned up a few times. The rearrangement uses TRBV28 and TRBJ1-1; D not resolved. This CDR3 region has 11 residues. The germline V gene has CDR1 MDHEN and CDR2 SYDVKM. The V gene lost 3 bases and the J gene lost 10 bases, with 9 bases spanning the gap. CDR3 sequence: CASSLGEGAFF. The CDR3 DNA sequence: TGTGCCAGCAGTTTGGGTGAAGGAGCTTTCTTT.

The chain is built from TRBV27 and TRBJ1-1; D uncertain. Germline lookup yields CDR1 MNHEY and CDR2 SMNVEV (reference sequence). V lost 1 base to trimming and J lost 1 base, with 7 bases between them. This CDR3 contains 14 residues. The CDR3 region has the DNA TGTGCCAGCAGTTTATTAGCACGGAACACTGAAGCTTTCTTT. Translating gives CASSLLARNTEAFF.

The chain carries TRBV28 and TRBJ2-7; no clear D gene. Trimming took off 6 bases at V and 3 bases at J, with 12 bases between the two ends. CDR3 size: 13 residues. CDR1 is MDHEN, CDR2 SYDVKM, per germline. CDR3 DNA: TGTGCCAGCAGGACACCAGCCTTCTACGAGCAGTACTTC. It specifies CASRTPAFYEQYF.

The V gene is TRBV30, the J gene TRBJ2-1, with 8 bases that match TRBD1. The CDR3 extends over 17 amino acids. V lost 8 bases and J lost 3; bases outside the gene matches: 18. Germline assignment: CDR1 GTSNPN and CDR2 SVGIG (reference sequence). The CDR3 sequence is CAGGSVERDRGYNEQFF. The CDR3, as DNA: TGTGCCGGGGGATCGGTGGAACGTGACAGGGGCTACAATGAGCAGTTCTTC.

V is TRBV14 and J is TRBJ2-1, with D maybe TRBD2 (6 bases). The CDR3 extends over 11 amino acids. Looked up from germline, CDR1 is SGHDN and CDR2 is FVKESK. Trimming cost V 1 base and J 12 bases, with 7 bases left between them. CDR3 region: CASSQGLGQFF. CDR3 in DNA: TGTGCCAGCAGCCAAGGACTAGGGCAGTTCTTC.

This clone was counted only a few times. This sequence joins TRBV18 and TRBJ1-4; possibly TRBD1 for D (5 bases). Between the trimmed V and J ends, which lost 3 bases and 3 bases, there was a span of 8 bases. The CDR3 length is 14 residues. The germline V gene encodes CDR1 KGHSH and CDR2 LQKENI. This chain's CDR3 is CASSPVRANEKLFF. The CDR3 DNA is TGTGCCAGCTCACCGGTCAGGGCTAATGAAAAACTGTTTTTT.

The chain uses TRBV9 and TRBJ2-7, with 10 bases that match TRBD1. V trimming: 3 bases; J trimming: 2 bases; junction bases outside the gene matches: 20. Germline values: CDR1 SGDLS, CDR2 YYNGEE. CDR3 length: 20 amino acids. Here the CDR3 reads CASSERVRDRGFPSTYEQYF. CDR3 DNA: TGTGCCAGCAGCGAGAGAGTCCGGGACAGGGGTTTCCCCTCTACCTACGAGCAGTACTTC.

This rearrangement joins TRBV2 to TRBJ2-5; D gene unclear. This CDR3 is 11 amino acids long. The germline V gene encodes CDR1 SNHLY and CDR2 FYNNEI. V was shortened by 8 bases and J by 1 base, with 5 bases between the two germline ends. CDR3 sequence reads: CASAPQETQYF. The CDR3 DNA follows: TGTGCCAGCGCCCCCCAAGAGACCCAGTACTTC.

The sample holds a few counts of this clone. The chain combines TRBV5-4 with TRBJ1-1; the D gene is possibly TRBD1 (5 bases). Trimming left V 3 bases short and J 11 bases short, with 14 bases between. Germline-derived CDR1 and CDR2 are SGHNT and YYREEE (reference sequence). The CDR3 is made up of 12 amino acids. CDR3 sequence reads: CASSSLGGEAFF. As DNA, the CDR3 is TGTGCCAGCAGCTCGCTCGGGGGTGAGGCTTTCTTT.

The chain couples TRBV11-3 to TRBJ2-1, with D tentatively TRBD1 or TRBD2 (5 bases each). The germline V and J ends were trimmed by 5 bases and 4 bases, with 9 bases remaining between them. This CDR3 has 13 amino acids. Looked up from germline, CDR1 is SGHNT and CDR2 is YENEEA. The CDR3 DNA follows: TGTGCCAGCAGCCCGGGACCGTACAATGAGCAGTTCTTC. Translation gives CASSPGPYNEQFF.

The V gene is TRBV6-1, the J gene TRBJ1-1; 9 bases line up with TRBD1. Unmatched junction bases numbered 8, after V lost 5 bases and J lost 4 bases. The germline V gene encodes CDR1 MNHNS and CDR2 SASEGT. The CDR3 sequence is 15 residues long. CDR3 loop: CASSRDRVGTTEAFF. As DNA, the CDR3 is TGTGCCAGCAGTAGGGACAGGGTTGGTACCACTGAAGCTTTCTTT.

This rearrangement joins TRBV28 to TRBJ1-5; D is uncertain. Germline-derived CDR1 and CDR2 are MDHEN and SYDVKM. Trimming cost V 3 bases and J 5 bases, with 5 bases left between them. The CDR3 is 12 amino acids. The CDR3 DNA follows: TGTGCCAGCAGTTTTACGGATCAGCCCCAGCATTTT. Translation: CASSFTDQPQHF.

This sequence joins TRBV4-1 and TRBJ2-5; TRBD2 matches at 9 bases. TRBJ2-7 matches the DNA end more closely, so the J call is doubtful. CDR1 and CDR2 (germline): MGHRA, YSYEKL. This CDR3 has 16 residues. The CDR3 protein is CASSLGSGSSSYEQYF. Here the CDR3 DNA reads TGCGCCAGCAGCCTTGGTAGCGGGAGCAGCTCCTACGAGCAGTACTTC.

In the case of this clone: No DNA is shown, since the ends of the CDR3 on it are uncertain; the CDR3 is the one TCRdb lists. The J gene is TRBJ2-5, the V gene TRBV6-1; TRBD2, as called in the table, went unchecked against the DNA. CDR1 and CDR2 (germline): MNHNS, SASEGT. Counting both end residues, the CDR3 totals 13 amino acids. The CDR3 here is CASSLGFLETQYF.

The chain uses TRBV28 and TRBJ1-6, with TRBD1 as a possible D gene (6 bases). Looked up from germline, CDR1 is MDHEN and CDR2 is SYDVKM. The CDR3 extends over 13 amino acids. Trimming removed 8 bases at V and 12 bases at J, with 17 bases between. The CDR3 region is CASREGVWGPLHF. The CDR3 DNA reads TGTGCCAGCCGCGAGGGGGTTTGGGGACCCCTCCACTTT.

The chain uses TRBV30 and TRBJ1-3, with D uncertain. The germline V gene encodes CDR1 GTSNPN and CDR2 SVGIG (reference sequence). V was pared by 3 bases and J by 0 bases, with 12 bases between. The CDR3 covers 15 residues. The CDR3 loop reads CAWRRLSFSGNTIYF. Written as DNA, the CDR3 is TGTGCCTGGAGGCGACTCAGTTTCTCTGGAAACACCATATATTTT.

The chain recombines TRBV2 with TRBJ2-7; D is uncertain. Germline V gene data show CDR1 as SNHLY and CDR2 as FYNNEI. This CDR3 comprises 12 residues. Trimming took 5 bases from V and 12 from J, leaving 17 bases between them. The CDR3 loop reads CASSSNQFRSYF. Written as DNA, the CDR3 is TGTGCCAGCAGTTCAAATCAGTTCAGATCGTACTTC.

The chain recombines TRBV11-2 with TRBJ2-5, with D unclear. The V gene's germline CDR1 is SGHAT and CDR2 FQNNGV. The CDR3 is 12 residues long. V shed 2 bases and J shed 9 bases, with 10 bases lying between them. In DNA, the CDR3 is TGTGCCAGCAGCTTAACCTCCTCCCCCCAGTACTTC. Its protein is CASSLTSSPQYF.

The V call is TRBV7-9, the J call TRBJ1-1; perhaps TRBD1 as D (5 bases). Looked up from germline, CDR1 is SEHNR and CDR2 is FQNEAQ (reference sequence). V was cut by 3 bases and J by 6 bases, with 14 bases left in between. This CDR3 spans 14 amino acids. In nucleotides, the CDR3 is TGTGCCAGCAGCTTTGGTCAGGGTGTCTCTGAAGCTTTCTTT. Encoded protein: CASSFGQGVSEAFF.

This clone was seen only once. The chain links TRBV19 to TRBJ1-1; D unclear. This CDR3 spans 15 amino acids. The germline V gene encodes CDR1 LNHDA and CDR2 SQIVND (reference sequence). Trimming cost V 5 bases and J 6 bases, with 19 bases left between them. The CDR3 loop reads CASSPTTEARSEAFF. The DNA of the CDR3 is TGTGCCAGTAGTCCTACCACTGAGGCTAGGTCTGAAGCTTTCTTT. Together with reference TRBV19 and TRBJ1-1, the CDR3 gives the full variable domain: DGGITQSPKYLFRKEGQNVTLSCEQNLNHDAMYWYRQDPGQGLRLIYYSQIVNDFQKGDIAEGYSVSREKKESFPLTVTSAQKNPTAFYLCASSPTTEARSEAFFGQGTRLTVV.

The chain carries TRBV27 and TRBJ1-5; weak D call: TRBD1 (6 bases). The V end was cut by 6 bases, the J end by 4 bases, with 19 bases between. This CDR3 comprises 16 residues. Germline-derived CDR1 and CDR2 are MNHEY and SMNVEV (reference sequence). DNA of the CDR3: TGTGCCAGCAGCCCGACTTGGGGGGCACCTAATCAGCCCCAGCATTTT. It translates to CASSPTWGAPNQPQHF.

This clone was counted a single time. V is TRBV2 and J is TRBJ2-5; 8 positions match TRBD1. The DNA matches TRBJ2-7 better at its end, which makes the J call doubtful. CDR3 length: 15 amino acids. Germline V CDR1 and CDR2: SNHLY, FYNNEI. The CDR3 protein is CASSVEDRVMYEQYF. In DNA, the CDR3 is TGTGCCAGCAGTGTAGAGGACAGGGTCATGTACGAGCAGTACTTC.